The 31 T cell receptor beta chains presented below share a single source sample, sequenced in a study of OX40 agonist ivuxolimab in advanced cancers. The method was immunoSEQ multiplex PCR; TCRdb's version includes in-frame clones alone and lacks a portion of them. The sample carries about 23,000 clones, 77% recorded once. The specimen comprised CD4+ or CD8+ T cells sorted from blood, sampled in a trial of the OX40 agonist ivuxolimab. These receptors all stem from an adult with an advanced solid tumor such as melanoma, head and neck, liver or kidney cancer.

This clone has only a few counts. V usage is TRBV11-2 and J usage is TRBJ1-3; 7 nucleotides match TRBD1. Losses at the gene ends were 5 bases for V and 0 bases for J; bases not matched to a gene: 7. This CDR3 spans 16 amino acids. CDR1 SGHAT and CDR2 FQNNGV come from the germline V gene. The CDR3 DNA reads as TGTGCCAGCAGCACAAGACAGGGAGGCTCTGGAAACACCATATATTTT. Amino acid sequence: CASSTRQGGSGNTIYF. Full variable domain (remainder filled in from reference TRBV11-2 and TRBJ1-3): EAGVAQSPRYKIIEKRQSVAFWCNPISGHATLYWYQQILGQGPKLLIQFQNNGVVDDSQLPKDRFSAERLKGVDSTLKIQPAKLEDSAVYLCASSTRQGGSGNTIYFGEGSWLTVV.

This chain connects TRBV19 to TRBJ1-2; D unclear. Deletions cut 6 bases from V and 6 bases from J, with 26 bases between. Germline loops: CDR1 LNHDA, CDR2 SQIVND (reference sequence). This CDR3 is built from 17 residues. Here the CDR3 reads CASSLLRREQRKNGYTF. As DNA, the CDR3 is TGTGCCAGTAGCCTCCTCCGACGGGAACAGAGAAAGAATGGCTACACCTTC.

The chain joins TRBV11-2 to TRBJ1-2; 9 bases are shared with TRBD1. The CDR3 spans 14 residues. CDR1 is SGHAT and CDR2 is FQNNGV in the germline V gene. The J segment lost 6 bases and the V segment lost 1 base, leaving 3 bases of the junction unmatched. The CDR3 nucleotides are TGTGCCAGCAGCTTAGCAGGGACAGGGCATGGCTACACCTTC. Translating gives CASSLAGTGHGYTF.

The chain uses TRBV6-6 and TRBJ2-6; D tentatively reads TRBD1 or TRBD2 (6 bases each). Germline V gene data show CDR1 as MNHNY and CDR2 as SVGAGI (reference sequence). This CDR3 is built from 16 residues. The ends were cut back, 5 bases at V and 4 bases at J, with 15 bases in the middle. Here the CDR3 reads CASSLGGGAGANVLTF. In DNA, the CDR3 is TGTGCCAGCAGTCTAGGGGGAGGAGCCGGGGCCAACGTCCTGACTTTC.

The chain has TRBV6-1 and TRBJ1-2; D may be TRBD1 (5 bases). Germline loops: CDR1 MNHNS, CDR2 SASEGT. This CDR3 contains 13 residues. V lost 4 bases, J lost 8 bases, and 14 bases lay in between. CDR3 region: CASSGGLGVGYTF. The CDR3 DNA reads as TGTGCCAGCAGTGGGGGACTTGGAGTAGGCTACACCTTC.

V gene TRBV7-2 combines with J gene TRBJ1-2; D gene uncertain. Germline V gene data show CDR1 as SGHTA and CDR2 as FQGNSA. The ends were cut back, 2 bases at V and 8 bases at J, with 15 bases in the middle. The CDR3 extends over 14 amino acids. The CDR3 bases are TGTGCCAGCAGCTTAAGGCGCCCTTCGGGAGGCTACACCTTC. Amino acids: CASSLRRPSGGYTF.

V and J are TRBV9 and TRBJ2-2, with a possible D match to TRBD2 (5 bases). The CDR3 is 16 residues long. V was shortened by 2 bases and J by 3 bases, with 14 bases between the two germline ends. Per germline, CDR1 SGDLS and CDR2 YYNGEE. CDR3 sequence reads: CASSVTGWADTGELFF. The CDR3 nucleotides are TGTGCCAGCAGCGTTACGGGGTGGGCAGACACCGGGGAGCTGTTTTTT.

The chain recombines TRBV29-1 with TRBJ1-3; D gene uncertain. The CDR3 length is 13 residues. Germline CDR1 and CDR2: SQVTM and ANQGSEA. V lost 6 bases and J 0 bases, leaving 9 bases between the germline ends. The CDR3 loop reads CSVSGSSGNTIYF. The CDR3 nucleotides read TGCAGCGTGTCGGGGAGCTCTGGAAACACCATATATTTT.

The gene calls are TRBV25-1 and TRBJ2-5; D possibly matches TRBD1 or TRBD2 (5 bases each). CDR3 length equals 14 residues. V was pared by 3 bases and J by 5 bases, with 13 bases between. Per the germline V gene, CDR1 is MGHDK and CDR2 is SYGVNS. The CDR3 nucleotides read TGTGCCAGCAGTGAGTGGGGGTCAGTGGAGACCCAGTACTTC. Protein sequence: CASSEWGSVETQYF.

This rearrangement joins TRBV4-1 to TRBJ2-7, with a weak D call TRBD2 (6 bases). This CDR3 comprises 16 residues. In germline, CDR1 is MGHRA, CDR2 YSYEKL. Trimming took 3 bases from V and 5 from J, leaving 20 bases between them. The CDR3 here is CASSQRSGGSGNEQYF. CDR3 coding DNA: TGCGCCAGCAGCCAGAGGAGTGGGGGGAGTGGGAACGAGCAGTACTTC.

The chain recombines TRBV30 with TRBJ1-2, with D perhaps TRBD1 (6 bases). Germline V lookup: CDR1 GTSNPN, CDR2 SVGIG (reference sequence). The germline V and J ends were trimmed by 7 bases and 8 bases, with 14 bases remaining between them. The CDR3 totals 11 residues. The CDR3: CASTGGAGYTF. The CDR3 DNA reads as TGTGCCTCGACGGGGGGGGCCGGCTACACCTTC.

V and J are TRBV27 and TRBJ1-5; tentative D call: TRBD1 (5 bases). CDR1 MNHEY and CDR2 SMNVEV come from the germline V gene (reference sequence). The length of the CDR3 is 16 residues. With 6 bases removed from V and 1 base from J, the gap between germline ends came to 16 bases. CDR3 sequence (DNA): TGTGCCAGCAGACGAAAGTCAGGGATGAGCAATCAGCCCCAGCATTTT. The encoded protein is CASRRKSGMSNQPQHF.

V usage is TRBV4-1 and J usage is TRBJ1-1; D is undetermined. V lost 4 bases and J 4 bases, leaving 22 bases between the germline ends. Germline V gives CDR1 MGHRA, CDR2 YSYEKL. The CDR3 extends over 17 amino acids. The CDR3 sequence is CASSRAGLVALGTEAFF. The DNA for the CDR3 is TGCGCCAGCAGCCGGGCTGGGTTAGTGGCTTTGGGCACTGAAGCTTTCTTT.

The V call is TRBV4-3, the J call TRBJ2-4, with D possibly matching TRBD2 (5 bases). V was clipped by 4 bases and J by 6 bases, with 16 bases between them. Germline CDR1 is LGHNA and CDR2 is YSLEER. The length of the CDR3 is 15 residues. The CDR3 bases are TGCGCCAGCAGCCGCGAGGCAGGACTCCTAAACATTCAGTACTTC. Amino acid sequence: CASSREAGLLNIQYF.

The rearrangement joins TRBV27 to TRBJ2-1; D assignment may be TRBD1 or TRBD2 (6 bases each). This CDR3 spans 18 amino acids. Germline loops: CDR1 MNHEY, CDR2 SMNVEV (reference sequence). Trimming shortened V by 6 bases and J by 6 bases, and 27 bases separated the two germline ends. CDR3 DNA: TGTGCCAGCAGCCCGCTCTCCGGAGGGAACTTAGGGGGCAATGAGCAGTTCTTC. Amino acid sequence: CASSPLSGGNLGGNEQFF.

The chain joins TRBV29-1 to TRBJ1-2; D unresolved. The CDR3 totals 13 residues. V dropped 3 bases and J dropped 4 bases, with 12 bases sitting between them. CDR1 is SQVTM, CDR2 ANQGSEA, per germline. DNA of the CDR3: TGCAGCGTTGAGAGGGCAAATGGCTATGGCTACACCTTC. Translated: CSVERANGYGYTF.

This clone appeared a single time. The rearrangement joins TRBV7-9 to TRBJ2-7; perhaps D is TRBD1 or TRBD2 (5 bases each). Looked up from germline, CDR1 is SEHNR and CDR2 is FQNEAQ (reference sequence). The CDR3 is 14 amino acids. Trimming stripped 1 base from V and 6 bases from J, with 13 bases between. DNA of the CDR3: TGTGCCAGCAGCTTAGGGGACCCAGCGAGCGAGCAGTACTTC. Translation: CASSLGDPASEQYF.

The chain employs TRBV11-2 and TRBJ2-1, with D perhaps TRBD1 (6 bases). Germline values: CDR1 SGHAT, CDR2 FQNNGV. Between the trimmed V and J ends, which lost 1 base and 8 bases, there was a span of 15 bases. The CDR3 runs to 15 residues. Here the CDR3 reads CASSLGTAPLDEQFF. The CDR3 coding sequence is TGTGCCAGCAGCTTAGGGACAGCTCCTCTGGATGAGCAGTTCTTC.

The chain recombines TRBV5-1 with TRBJ1-4, with TRBD1 matching over 7 bases. The trim removed 5 bases at V and 4 bases at J, leaving 8 bases unmatched. CDR3 length: 15 amino acids. The germline CDR1 and CDR2 sequences are SGHRS and YFSETQ. CDR3 in amino acids: CASRKWTGLNEKLFF. The CDR3 bases are TGCGCCAGCAGGAAATGGACAGGACTTAATGAAAAACTGTTTTTT.

J is TRBJ2-7 and V is TRBV6-5, with a tentative D call TRBD2 (6 bases). Trimming pared 6 bases from V and 2 bases from J, leaving 14 bases between. The CDR3 is made up of 14 amino acids. Germline V gene data show CDR1 as MNHEY and CDR2 as SVGAGI. The CDR3 spells CASRPPSGAYEQYF. The CDR3 bases are TGTGCCAGCAGACCCCCGTCGGGGGCCTACGAGCAGTACTTC.

This clone was detected only once. V is TRBV29-1 and J is TRBJ2-1; D is unresolved. The CDR3 loop spans 16 amino acids. Looked up from germline, CDR1 is SQVTM and CDR2 is ANQGSEA. V lost 5 bases to trimming and J lost 1 base, with 18 bases between them. CDR3 sequence reads: CSVSSPMVGSYNEQFF. CDR3 bases: TGCAGCGTTTCTTCCCCCATGGTGGGGTCCTACAATGAGCAGTTCTTC.

This clone was recorded a few times. V is TRBV7-9 and J is TRBJ2-5; weak D call: TRBD1 (6 bases). CDR1 and CDR2 from the germline V gene are SEHNR and FQNEAQ (reference sequence). CDR3 length: 14 residues. Trimming cost V 3 bases and J 8 bases, with 16 bases left between them. CDR3 sequence: CASSFVLEGTTQYF. Written as DNA, the CDR3 is TGTGCCAGCAGCTTCGTTCTAGAGGGGACAACCCAGTACTTC.

The V call is TRBV9, the J call TRBJ2-1, with 11 bases lining up with TRBD2. Germline V gene data show CDR1 as SGDLS and CDR2 as YYNGEE. The trim removed 0 bases at V and 3 bases at J, leaving 8 bases unmatched. CDR3 length equals 18 residues. CDR3 coding DNA: TGTGCCAGCAGCGTAGGACCGACTAGCGGGGTTGGCTACAATGAGCAGTTCTTC. Its translation is CASSVGPTSGVGYNEQFF.

The CDR3 bases are TGTGCCAGCTCACCACGGGACACCGACTATGGCTACACCTTC. It specifies CASSPRDTDYGYTF. V gene TRBV18 combines with J gene TRBJ1-2; the D gene is possibly TRBD1 (6 bases). Germline V gene lookup returns CDR1 KGHSH and CDR2 LQKENI. Trimming pared 1 base from V and 3 bases from J, leaving 9 bases between. The CDR3 is made up of 14 amino acids.

The chain employs TRBV7-9 and TRBJ2-3; TRBD1 agrees at 8 bases. The V gene's germline CDR1 is SEHNR and CDR2 FQNEAQ (reference sequence). This CDR3 has 15 residues. Trimming cost V 1 base and J 0 bases; bases outside gene matches: 0. The CDR3 coding sequence is TGTGCCAGCAGCTTAGACAGGGGGAGCACAGATACGCAGTATTTT. It yields the protein CASSLDRGSTDTQYF.

The V call is TRBV19, the J call TRBJ1-5; D unclear. CDR3 size: 13 residues. Germline values: CDR1 LNHDA, CDR2 SQIVND (reference sequence). Trimming stripped 5 bases from V and 6 bases from J, with 11 bases between. The DNA for the CDR3 is TGTGCCAGTAGTTCCCAAAAAGGTCAGCCCCAGCATTTT. Protein: CASSSQKGQPQHF. Complete variable domain (other parts from reference TRBV19 and TRBJ1-5): DGGITQSPKYLFRKEGQNVTLSCEQNLNHDAMYWYRQDPGQGLRLIYYSQIVNDFQKGDIAEGYSVSREKKESFPLTVTSAQKNPTAFYLCASSSQKGQPQHFGDGTRLSIL.

The chain carries TRBV5-1 and TRBJ2-7; D remains unclear. Trimming shortened V by 0 bases and J by 2 bases, and 9 bases separated the two germline ends. The CDR3 totals 14 residues. CDR1 is SGHRS and CDR2 is YFSETQ in the germline V gene. CDR3 sequence reads: CASSLDVTAYEQYF. CDR3 DNA sequence: TGCGCCAGCAGCTTGGACGTCACGGCCTACGAGCAGTACTTC.

In its sample, this clone was seen a few times. The chain links TRBV11-1 to TRBJ2-7; TRBD1 is a possible D gene (5 bases). Germline CDR1 SGHAT, CDR2 FQDESV (reference sequence). V shed 3 bases and J shed 6 bases, with 15 bases lying between them. This CDR3 region has 14 residues. The CDR3 loop reads CASSLGRASLEQYF. DNA for the CDR3: TGTGCCAGCAGCTTGGGCAGGGCTTCTCTCGAGCAGTACTTC.

V and J are TRBV6-7 and TRBJ2-1; D is uncertain. TRBV6-7 is marked as an open reading frame, function uncertain. The V end lost 0 bases, the J end lost 5 bases, and 17 bases lay between the germline ends. This CDR3 contains 17 residues. The CDR3 region is CASSYSEDVYLNNEQFF. In DNA form, the CDR3 reads TGTGCCAGCAGTTACTCCGAGGACGTTTACCTGAACAATGAGCAGTTCTTC.

This chain joins TRBV27 and TRBJ1-4; D remains unclear. The germline V and J ends were trimmed by 4 bases and 7 bases, with 13 bases remaining between them. The CDR3 totals 14 residues. Per germline, CDR1 MNHEY and CDR2 SMNVEV (reference sequence). The chain's CDR3 is CASSSGRRSEKLFF. The CDR3 coding sequence is TGTGCCAGCAGTTCTGGGCGTCGGAGTGAAAAACTGTTTTTT.

This clone has just a few counts. This rearrangement joins TRBV9 to TRBJ1-1, with D perhaps matching TRBD1 (5 bases). Trimming cost V 1 base and J 0 bases, with 13 bases left between them. CDR1 is SGDLS, CDR2 YYNGEE, per germline. The CDR3 covers 16 residues. CDR3 protein: CASSVSGSGMNTEAFF. DNA for the CDR3: TGTGCCAGCAGCGTATCAGGGTCGGGTATGAACACTGAAGCTTTCTTT.